This T cell receptor (beta chain) was obtained from a study of technical replicates of blood from a few donors. The assay was immunoSEQ multiplex PCR, and TCRdb's table has in-frame clones only and misses some. The data hold 15,000 to 20,000 clones, with about 87% observed a single time. The V gene end was trimmed by 5 bases and the J gene end by 9 bases; junction bases not matched to a gene: 4. Looked up from germline, CDR1 is MRHNA and CDR2 is SNTAGT. The length of the CDR3 is 12 residues. This TCR derives from a human donor in good health. The chain recombines TRBV6-4 with TRBJ2-1; 7 nucleotides match TRBD2. Sequencing was performed on PBMCs. The CDR3 protein is CASSRLAPEQFF. The CDR3 region has the DNA TGTGCCAGCAGTCGACTAGCTCCTGAGCAGTTCTTC.